The 20 T cell receptor beta chains below were found in one sample sequenced in a study of blood T cell repertoires in COVID-19. TCRdb's table, derived via immunoSEQ multiplex PCR, lists solely in-frame clones and lacks some. The sample has about 63,000 clones, approximately 90% seen once; the top ten hold roughly 19%. The sample was peripheral blood. Source of these receptors: an elderly woman with acute or convalescent COVID-19.

CDR3 amino acids: CAIGSGETQYF. CDR3 nucleotide sequence: TGTGCCATCGGGTCGGGAGAGACCCAGTACTTC. The chain uses TRBV10-3 and TRBJ2-5; D unresolved. Germline-derived CDR1 and CDR2 are ENHRY and SYGVKD. The V and J ends lost 8 bases and 4 bases respectively, with 8 bases between them. The CDR3 consists of 11 residues.

The rearrangement links TRBV5-1 to TRBJ2-6; D is possibly TRBD1 (6 bases). CDR3 length: 15 amino acids. CDR1 and CDR2 from the germline V gene are SGHRS and YFSETQ. The V end was cut by 4 bases, the J end by 3 bases, with 11 bases between. The CDR3 coding sequence is TGCGCCAGCAGCCAAACAGGGTTTGGGGCCAACGTCCTGACTTTC. Translation gives CASSQTGFGANVLTF.

The chain links TRBV29-1 to TRBJ1-2; 9 bases are shared with TRBD1. Germline CDR1 SQVTM, CDR2 ANQGSEA. J lost 8 bases, V lost 6 bases, and 4 bases had no gene match. The CDR3 totals 11 residues. In DNA form, the CDR3 reads TGCAGCGTCACAGGGGGCCGCGGCTACACCTTC. Protein: CSVTGGRGYTF.

This rearrangement joins TRBV28 to TRBJ2-7, with D unresolved. CDR3 size: 16 residues. From germline, CDR1 is MDHEN and CDR2 SYDVKM. The germline V and J ends were trimmed by 3 bases and 0 bases, with 15 bases remaining between them. This chain's CDR3 is CASSFHLENPSYEQYF. The CDR3 coding sequence is TGTGCCAGCAGTTTTCACCTAGAAAACCCCTCCTACGAGCAGTACTTC.

This clone has a single count. The V call is TRBV3-1 (or the pseudogene TRBV3-2), the J call TRBJ1-5, with 9 nucleotides matching TRBD1. Germline CDR1 is LGHDT and CDR2 is YNNKEL (reference sequence). CDR3 size: 14 residues. Trimming took 7 bases from V and 4 from J; bases not matched to a gene: 5. This CDR3 reads CASTLGTGNQPQHF. In DNA form, the CDR3 reads TGTGCCAGCACCCTCGGGACAGGGAATCAGCCCCAGCATTTT.

The V gene is TRBV2, the J gene TRBJ2-3; 12 nucleotides align to TRBD2. Germline trimming cut 8 bases from V and 1 base from J; bases unmatched to any gene: 4. Germline CDR1 reads SNHLY; CDR2 reads FYNNEI. The CDR3 runs to 15 residues. For the CDR3, the DNA is TGTGCCAGCGCTAGCGGGGGGGCGGGCACAGATACGCAGTATTTT. This gives the protein CASASGGAGTDTQYF. Filled out from reference TRBV2 and TRBJ2-3, the complete variable domain reads EPEVTQTPSHQVTQMGQEVILRCVPISNHLYFYWYRQILGQKVEFLVSFYNNEISEKSEIFDDQFSVERPDGSNFTLKIRSTKLEDSAMYFCASASGGAGTDTQYFGPGTRLTVL.

V is TRBV6-5 and J is TRBJ1-1, with D tentatively TRBD1 (5 bases). This CDR3 is built from 11 residues. Trimming stripped 10 bases from V and 3 bases from J, with 9 bases between. Germline assignment: CDR1 MNHEY and CDR2 SVGAGI. In nucleotides, the CDR3 is TGTGCCACCGAAGGGGACACTGAAGCTTTCTTT. It encodes CATEGDTEAFF.

The chain combines TRBV29-1 with TRBJ1-1, with a tentative D call TRBD1 (6 bases). V lost 4 bases and J 5 bases, leaving 14 bases between the germline ends. CDR1 and CDR2 from the germline V gene are SQVTM and ANQGSEA. The CDR3 is made up of 13 amino acids. This chain's CDR3 is CSVGLGAQTEAFF. The CDR3 coding sequence is TGCAGCGTTGGGTTGGGGGCGCAAACTGAAGCTTTCTTT.

The chain carries TRBV18 and TRBJ1-5, with 8 bases lining up with TRBD1. Germline V gene sequence: CDR1 KGHSH, CDR2 LQKENI. Trimming removed 2 bases from V and 3 bases from J; junction bases left unmatched: 6. This CDR3 region has 16 residues. Here the CDR3 reads CASSPDRTGTNQPQHF. CDR3 coding DNA: TGTGCCAGCTCACCAGATAGGACAGGGACCAATCAGCCCCAGCATTTT. The full variable domain, with the rest looked up from reference TRBV18 and TRBJ1-5, is NAGVMQNPRHLVRRRGQEARLRCSPMKGHSHVYWYRQLPEEGLKFMVYLQKENIIDESGMPKERFSAEFPKEGPSILRIQQVVRGDSAAYFCASSPDRTGTNQPQHFGDGTRLSIL.

This chain links TRBV6-1 with TRBJ2-3; TRBD2 is a possible D gene (5 bases). There are 15 residues in the CDR3. Germline CDR1 is MNHNS and CDR2 is SASEGT. Trimming pared 3 bases from V and 0 bases from J, leaving 10 bases between. The CDR3 nucleotides are TGTGCCAGCAGTGATACTAGACTTAGCACAGATACGCAGTATTTT. It is translated as CASSDTRLSTDTQYF.

The chain combines TRBV6-5 with TRBJ2-5; TRBD2 might be the D (6 bases). The CDR3 contains 15 residues. Germline CDR1 and CDR2: MNHEY and SVGAGI. Trimming removed 2 bases at V and 2 bases at J, with 12 bases between. The CDR3 is CASSYTLGSQETQYF. The DNA of the CDR3 is TGTGCCAGCAGTTACACCCTCGGGAGTCAAGAGACCCAGTACTTC.

The CDR3 bases are TGTGCCAGCAGCCGGGGACTAGTTACAGATACGCAGTATTTT. Translation gives CASSRGLVTDTQYF. The chain recombines TRBV7-2 with TRBJ2-3; TRBD2 agrees at 8 bases. Trimming at V came to 5 bases and at J to 3 bases, leaving 4 bases not matched to a gene. Germline CDR1 is SGHTA and CDR2 is FQGNSA. The CDR3 spans 14 residues.

The chain has TRBV5-1 and TRBJ1-1, with TRBD1 matching over 8 bases. The trim removed 0 bases at V and 1 base at J, leaving 8 bases unmatched. The CDR3 runs to 17 residues. Per the germline V gene, CDR1 is SGHRS and CDR2 is YFSETQ. The CDR3 loop is CASSLEAGGPANTEAFF. DNA for the CDR3: TGCGCCAGCAGCTTGGAGGCAGGGGGCCCCGCGAACACTGAAGCTTTCTTT.

In its sample, this clone was seen once. The chain links TRBV7-6 to TRBJ2-3; D is unresolved. The CDR3 length is 16 residues. The germline V and J ends were trimmed by 5 bases and 0 bases, with 15 bases remaining between them. Germline CDR1 reads SGHVS; CDR2 reads FNYEAQ. CDR3 nucleotide sequence: TGTGCCAGCAGCGCGCAGCTAGGCATAAGCACAGATACGCAGTATTTT. Amino acid sequence: CASSAQLGISTDTQYF.

The CDR3 sequence is CASSLGGGTSGRRDEQYF. The CDR3 DNA reads TGTGCCAGCAGCTTAGGCGGTGGGACTAGCGGGAGAAGGGACGAGCAGTACTTC. This chain connects TRBV11-2 to TRBJ2-7; 14 positions match TRBD2. The junction had 10 bases not matched to a gene; V was cut back by 1 base and J by 5 bases. The germline gives CDR1 SGHAT, CDR2 FQNNGV. The CDR3 runs 18 residues.

The chain is built from TRBV6-5 and TRBJ2-7, with no clear D. The CDR3 runs to 16 residues. V was pared by 0 bases and J by 0 bases, with 12 bases between. Looked up from germline, CDR1 is MNHEY and CDR2 is SVGAGI. CDR3 sequence: CASSYSALRSSYEQYF. The DNA of the CDR3 is TGTGCCAGCAGTTACTCGGCTCTGCGGAGCTCCTACGAGCAGTACTTC.

This clone was recorded only once. The J gene is TRBJ2-7, the V gene TRBV19, with D tentatively TRBD1 (6 bases). Deletions cut 4 bases from V and 2 bases from J, with 18 bases between. There are 16 residues in the CDR3. Germline loops: CDR1 LNHDA, CDR2 SQIVND (reference sequence). The CDR3 region is CASSKGGTGSAYEQYF. CDR3 coding DNA: TGTGCCAGTAGTAAGGGCGGAACAGGGAGTGCCTACGAGCAGTACTTC.

The chain joins TRBV7-2 to TRBJ2-7; perhaps TRBD2 as D (6 bases). Per the germline V gene, CDR1 is SGHTA and CDR2 is FQGNSA. The CDR3 runs to 15 residues. Trimming stripped 2 bases from V and 2 bases from J, with 13 bases between. The CDR3 DNA reads as TGTGCCAGCAGCTTAAGGCCCAGCGGGCCCTACGAGCAGTACTTC. Protein sequence: CASSLRPSGPYEQYF.

The genes are TRBV5-3 and TRBJ2-3; 9 bases are shared with TRBD2. TRBV5-3 is an ORF for which the function is uncertain. The junction had 11 bases not matched to a gene; V was cut back by 10 bases and J by 2 bases. CDR3 length: 15 amino acids. Written as DNA, the CDR3 is TGTGCCCCTGGCGGGGGGGACCAAGTCACAGATACGCAGTATTTT. It encodes CAPGGGDQVTDTQYF.

The chain recombines TRBV28 with TRBJ2-4; D might be TRBD1 (7 bases). CDR3 size: 15 residues. The V gene lost 3 bases and the J gene lost 6 bases, with 15 bases spanning the gap. Germline loops: CDR1 MDHEN, CDR2 SYDVKM. The chain's CDR3 is CASSFRQGSGNIQYF. CDR3 bases: TGTGCCAGCAGTTTCCGACAGGGTAGCGGAAACATTCAGTACTTC.